What follows is one T cell receptor (beta chain) and its context. CDR1 and CDR2 from the germline V gene are SGHNT and YENEEA. The CDR3 is made up of 18 amino acids. V was trimmed by 5 bases and J by 0 bases, leaving 17 bases between them. Those enrolled in Seattle joined during active infection and were followed longitudinally afterward. This record comes from a study of blood T cell repertoires in COVID-19. At the level of the study: Specimens from acute and convalescent COVID-19 originated in the United States, Italy and Spain. T cells, B-cell-depleted T cells, or PBMCs provided the cDNA or gDNA that served as material.

In the original analysis: Nucleated cell number was recorded as an estimate derived from reference gene primer amplification. The data were produced by immunoSEQ multiplex PCR, yet TCRdb's version contains in-frame clones alone and is incomplete. V, J and clone size were drawn from that table, and D and trimming were deduced from the DNA. The sample has 300,000 to 400,000 clones; approximately 88% are singletons. The receptor's source is a man aged 25-45 years with COVID-19, enrolled during active disease. The chain recombines TRBV11-3 with TRBJ2-6; TRBD1 is a possible D gene (6 bases). The sequenced sample was peripheral blood. CDR3 loop: CASSRQGGASSGANVLTF. The CDR3 region has the DNA TGTGCCAGCAGCCGGCAAGGGGGAGCTTCCTCTGGGGCCAACGTCCTGACTTTC.